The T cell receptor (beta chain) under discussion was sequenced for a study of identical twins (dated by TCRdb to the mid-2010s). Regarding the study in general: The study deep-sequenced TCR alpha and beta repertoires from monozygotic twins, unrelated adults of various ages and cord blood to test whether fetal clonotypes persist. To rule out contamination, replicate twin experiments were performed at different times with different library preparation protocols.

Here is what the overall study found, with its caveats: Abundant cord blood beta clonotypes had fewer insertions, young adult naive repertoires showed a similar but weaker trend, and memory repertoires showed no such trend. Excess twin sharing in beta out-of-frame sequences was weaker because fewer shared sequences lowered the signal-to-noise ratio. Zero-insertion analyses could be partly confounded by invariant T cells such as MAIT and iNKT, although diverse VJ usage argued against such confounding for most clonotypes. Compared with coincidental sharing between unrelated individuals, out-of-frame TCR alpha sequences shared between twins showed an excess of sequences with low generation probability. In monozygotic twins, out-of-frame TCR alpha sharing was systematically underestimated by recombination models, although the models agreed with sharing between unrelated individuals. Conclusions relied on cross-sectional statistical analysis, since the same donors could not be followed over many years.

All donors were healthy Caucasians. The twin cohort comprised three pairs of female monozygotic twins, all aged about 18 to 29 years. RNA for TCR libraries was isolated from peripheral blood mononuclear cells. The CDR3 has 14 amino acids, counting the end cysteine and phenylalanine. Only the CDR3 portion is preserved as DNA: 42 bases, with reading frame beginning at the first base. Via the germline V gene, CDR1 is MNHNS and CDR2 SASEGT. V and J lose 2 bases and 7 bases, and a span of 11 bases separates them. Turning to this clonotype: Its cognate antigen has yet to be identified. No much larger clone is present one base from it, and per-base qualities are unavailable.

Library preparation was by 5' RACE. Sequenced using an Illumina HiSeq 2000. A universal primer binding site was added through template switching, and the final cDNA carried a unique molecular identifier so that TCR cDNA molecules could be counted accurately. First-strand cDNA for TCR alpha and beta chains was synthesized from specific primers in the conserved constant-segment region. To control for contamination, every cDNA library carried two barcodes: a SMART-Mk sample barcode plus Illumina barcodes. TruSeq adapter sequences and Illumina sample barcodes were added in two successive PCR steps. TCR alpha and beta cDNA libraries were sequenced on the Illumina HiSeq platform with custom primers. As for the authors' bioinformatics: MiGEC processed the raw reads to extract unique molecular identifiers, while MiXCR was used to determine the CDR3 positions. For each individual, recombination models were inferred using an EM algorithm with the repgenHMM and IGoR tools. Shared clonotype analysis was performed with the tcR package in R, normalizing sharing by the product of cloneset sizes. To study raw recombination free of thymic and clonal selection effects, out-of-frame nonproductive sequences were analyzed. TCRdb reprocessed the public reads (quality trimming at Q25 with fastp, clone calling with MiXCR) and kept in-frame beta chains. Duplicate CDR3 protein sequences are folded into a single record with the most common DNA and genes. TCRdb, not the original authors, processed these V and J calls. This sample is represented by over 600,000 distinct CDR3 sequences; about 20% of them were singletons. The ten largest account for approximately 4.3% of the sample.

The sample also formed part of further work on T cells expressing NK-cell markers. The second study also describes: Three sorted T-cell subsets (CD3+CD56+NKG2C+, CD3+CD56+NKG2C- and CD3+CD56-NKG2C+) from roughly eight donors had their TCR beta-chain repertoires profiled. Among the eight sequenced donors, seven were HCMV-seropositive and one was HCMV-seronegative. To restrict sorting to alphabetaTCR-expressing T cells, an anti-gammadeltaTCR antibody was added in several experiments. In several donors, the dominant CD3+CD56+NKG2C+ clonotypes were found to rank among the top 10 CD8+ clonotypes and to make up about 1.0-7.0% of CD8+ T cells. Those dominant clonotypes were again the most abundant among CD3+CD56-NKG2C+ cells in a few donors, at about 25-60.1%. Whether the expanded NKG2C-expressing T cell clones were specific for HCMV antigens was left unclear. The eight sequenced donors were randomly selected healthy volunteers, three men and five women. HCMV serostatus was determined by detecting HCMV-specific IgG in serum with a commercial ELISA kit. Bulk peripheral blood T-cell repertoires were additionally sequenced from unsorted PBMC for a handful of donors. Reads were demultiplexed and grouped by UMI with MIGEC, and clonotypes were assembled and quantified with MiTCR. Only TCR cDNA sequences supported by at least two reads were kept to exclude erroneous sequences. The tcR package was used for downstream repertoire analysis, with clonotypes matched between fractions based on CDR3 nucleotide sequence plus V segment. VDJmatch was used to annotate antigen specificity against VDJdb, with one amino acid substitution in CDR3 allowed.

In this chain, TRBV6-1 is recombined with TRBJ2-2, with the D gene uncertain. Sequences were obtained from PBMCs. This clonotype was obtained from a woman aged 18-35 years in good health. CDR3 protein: CASSESGGGGELFF. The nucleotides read TGTGCCAGCAGTGAATCTGGTGGCGGCGGGGAGCTGTTTTTT.